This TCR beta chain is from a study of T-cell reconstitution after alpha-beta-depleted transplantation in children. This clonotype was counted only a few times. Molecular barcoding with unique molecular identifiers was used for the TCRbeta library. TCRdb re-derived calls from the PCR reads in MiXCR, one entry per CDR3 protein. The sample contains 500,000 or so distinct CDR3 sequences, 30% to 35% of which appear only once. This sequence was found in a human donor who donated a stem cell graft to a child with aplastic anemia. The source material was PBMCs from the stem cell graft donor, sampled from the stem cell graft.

For the CDR3, the DNA is TGTGCCAGCAGTCCCGGACTAGCGGTCACCGGGGAGCTGTTTTTT. Translating it yields CASSPGLAVTGELFF. The rearrangement joins TRBV12-3 or TRBV12-4 to TRBJ2-2; 10 bases fit TRBD2. Trimming at V came to 5 bases and at J to 4 bases, leaving 4 bases not matched to a gene. CDR3 length: 15 residues.